Listed here are 16 T cell receptor beta chains from one sample, sequenced in a study of blood T cells in healthy people across ages. Through a sample-barcoded 5' primer and a J-beta primer mix, a second PCR was run for roughly 7 to 11 cycles. TCRdb used MiXCR to reprocess the 5' RACE reads, holding one entry per CDR3 protein. The sample includes approximately 360,000 distinct CDR3 sequences, roughly half of them seen just once. The specimen sequenced was blood. Source of these receptors: a man in his 60s in good health.

This clonotype was counted ten times or more. J is TRBJ2-3 and V is TRBV28; D remains ambiguous. V lost 6 bases to trimming and J lost 6 bases, with 7 bases between them. CDR3 size: 11 residues. In germline, CDR1 is MDHEN, CDR2 SYDVKM. CDR3: CASSSPDTQYF. The CDR3 DNA is TGTGCCAGCAGCTCCCCGGATACGCAGTATTTT.

The J gene is TRBJ2-1, the V gene TRBV29-1; D call uncertain. Deletions cut 4 bases from V and 7 bases from J, with 14 bases between. The CDR3 sequence is 13 residues long. Germline V CDR1 and CDR2: SQVTM, ANQGSEA. Here the CDR3 reads CSVGPSVWNEQFF. The CDR3 DNA follows: TGCAGCGTTGGGCCGTCAGTCTGGAATGAGCAGTTCTTC.

To note about this clonotype: Mismatch with germline at one junction end may stem from a read error. This chain joins TRBV5-1 and TRBJ1-2, with TRBD1 matching 11 bases. Germline-derived CDR1 and CDR2 are SGHRS and YFSETQ. CDR3 length: 15 amino acids. CDR3 sequence (DNA): TGCGCCCGCAGCTTGGAAGGACAGGGGGCGTATGGCTACACCTTC. It translates to CARSLEGQGAYGYTF.

In its sample, this clonotype was seen once. The rearrangement uses TRBV5-5 and TRBJ2-7, with D perhaps assigned TRBD1 or TRBD2 (5 bases each). Trimming removed 5 bases at V and 2 bases at J, with 11 bases between. This CDR3 is built from 13 residues. Germline-derived CDR1 and CDR2 are SGHKS and YYEKEE (reference sequence). The CDR3 DNA reads TGTGCCAGCAGACGGGACGGTCCCTACGAGCAGTACTTC. Its protein is CASRRDGPYEQYF.

The table lists this clonotype with a few counts. The genes are TRBV21-1 and TRBJ2-7; the D call TRBD1 from the table was never checked on the DNA. TRBV21-1 is a pseudogene segment. The CDR3 contains 17 residues. CDR3 coding DNA: TGTGCCAGCAGCAGCGGACCCAGGGGCCCCACCTTCTACGAGCAGTACTTC. Residues: CASSSGPRGPTFYEQYF.

In DNA, the CDR3 is TGTGCCAGCAGTTTAACAGGGGGCGCCTCAGATACGCAGTATTTT. Translated, it gives CASSLTGGASDTQYF. The chain is built from TRBV28 and TRBJ2-3; 9 nucleotides line up with TRBD1. This CDR3 region has 15 residues. J gave up 4 bases and V 2 bases, and 4 bases lay outside the gene matches. CDR1 is MDHEN, CDR2 SYDVKM, per germline.

In its sample, this clonotype was seen a few times. V usage is TRBV10-3 and J usage is TRBJ2-5; D gene uncertain. The end of the DNA is better explained by TRBJ2-7, so the J call may be wrong. The CDR3 consists of 11 residues. Per the germline V gene, CDR1 is ENHRY and CDR2 is SYGVKD. CDR3 nucleotides: TGTGCCACAAGGGTCGAATACGAGCAGTACTTC. This sequence encodes CATRVEYEQYF.

This chain connects TRBV5-1 to TRBJ1-2, with a possible D match to TRBD1 (6 bases). Germline-derived CDR1 and CDR2 are SGHRS and YFSETQ. Trimming left V 2 bases short and J 4 bases short, with 15 bases between. The CDR3 has 15 amino acids. CDR3 protein: CASSFRDKLIYGYTF. CDR3 in DNA: TGCGCCAGCAGCTTTCGGGACAAGTTGATCTATGGCTACACCTTC.

This clonotype was seen a few times. A much bigger clone sits one base away, suggesting this may be a read error. This chain links TRBV2 with TRBJ2-7; 13 bases align to TRBD2. The CDR3 runs 14 residues. The V gene's germline CDR1 is SNHLY and CDR2 FYNNEI. V gave up 3 bases and J gave up 6 bases; unmatched junction bases: 2. The CDR3 DNA sequence: TGTGCCAGCAGTGACAGACTAGCGGGAGGCGAGCAGTACTTC. It encodes CASSDRLAGGEQYF.

The CDR3 DNA reads TGTGCCAGCAGCACTACTAGCGGGCTGAGATACGAGCAGTACTTC. It translates to CASSTTSGLRYEQYF. The rearrangement links TRBV11-2 to TRBJ2-7, with 9 bases identical to TRBD2. Germline V gene sequence: CDR1 SGHAT, CDR2 FQNNGV. V shed 5 bases and J 4 bases; nucleotides not matched to a gene: 9. The CDR3 has 15 residues.

CDR3 in amino acids: CAMCEREQYF. In DNA form, the CDR3 reads TGTGCCATGTGTGAGAGAGAGCAGTACTTC. The rearrangement joins TRBV10-3 to TRBJ2-7; D is unclear. V lost 9 bases to trimming and J lost 7 bases, with 10 bases between them. The CDR3 loop spans 10 amino acids. Germline V gene lookup returns CDR1 ENHRY and CDR2 SYGVKD.

The chain uses TRBV2 and TRBJ2-3; the D gene is possibly TRBD2 (5 bases). Germline V CDR1 and CDR2: SNHLY, FYNNEI. Trimming left V 2 bases short and J 2 bases short, with 14 bases between. This CDR3 has 16 residues. The CDR3 loop reads CASSESPSGNTDTQYF. CDR3 DNA sequence: TGTGCCAGCAGTGAATCCCCCAGCGGAAACACAGATACGCAGTATTTT. The variable domain in full, completed from reference TRBV2 and TRBJ2-3, reads EPEVTQTPSHQVTQMGQEVILRCVPISNHLYFYWYRQILGQKVEFLVSFYNNEISEKSEIFDDQFSVERPDGSNFTLKIRSTKLEDSAMYFCASSESPSGNTDTQYFGPGTRLTVL.

The chain joins TRBV7-2 to TRBJ2-1, with D possibly matching TRBD2 (7 bases). The CDR3 is 15 residues long. V lost 6 bases to trimming and J lost 7 bases, with 19 bases between them. In germline, CDR1 is SGHTA, CDR2 FQGNSA. The CDR3 region is CASRSGRGAWNEQFF. The CDR3 coding sequence is TGTGCCAGCAGGTCGGGACGGGGGGCATGGAATGAGCAGTTCTTC.

In its sample, this clonotype was seen many times. The chain joins TRBV5-1 to TRBJ2-7, with a tentative D call TRBD1 (6 bases). In germline, CDR1 is SGHRS, CDR2 YFSETQ. Trimming shortened V by 4 bases and J by 6 bases, and 20 bases separated the two germline ends. The CDR3 covers 15 residues. DNA for the CDR3: TGCGCCAGCAGCCCGAGGAACAGGGACATCGGCGAGCAGTACTTC. This gives the protein CASSPRNRDIGEQYF. The entire variable domain, with the rest obtained from reference TRBV5-1 and TRBJ2-7, is as follows: KAGVTQTPRYLIKTRGQQVTLSCSPISGHRSVSWYQQTPGQGLQFLFEYFSETQRNKGNFPGRFSGRQFSNSRSEMNVSTLELGDSALYLCASSPRNRDIGEQYFGPGTRLTVT.

V gene TRBV20-1 combines with J gene TRBJ2-7, with D unclear. The germline V gene encodes CDR1 DFQATT and CDR2 SNEGSKA (reference sequence). Trimming left V 5 bases short and J 0 bases short, with 11 bases between. This CDR3 is built from 13 residues. The CDR3 DNA reads as TGCAGTGCTGGACCGAGCAGCTCCTACGAGCAGTACTTC. It yields the protein CSAGPSSSYEQYF.

This chain links TRBV27 with TRBJ2-3; no reliable D call. Germline values: CDR1 MNHEY, CDR2 SMNVEV (reference sequence). The CDR3 length is 15 residues. Trimming took off 0 bases at V and 2 bases at J, with 9 bases between the two ends. The CDR3 reads CASSLSRAPTDTQYF. The CDR3 region has the DNA TGTGCCAGCAGTTTATCGAGAGCCCCCACAGATACGCAGTATTTT.